Sequencing of this T cell receptor beta chain was carried out in a study of CD8+CD57+ T cells in acquired aplastic anemia. General study results and limits: Statistical testing detected no significant gap in CD8+ Simpson's diversity between patients and controls.

This clonotype showed up just a few times. What it binds is not known. Between the trimmed V and J ends, which lost 5 bases and 8 bases, there was a span of 22 bases. This CDR3 region has 16 residues. In germline, CDR1 is SGHTA, CDR2 FQGNSA. CD8+CD57+ cell expansion, shown by flow cytometry, had occurred in the patients selected for sequencing. Both TCR beta VDJ combination and CDR3 sequence profiling were carried out. Genomic DNA was the template for this profiling. TCRdb reprocessed the reads with MiXCR, giving one entry per CDR3 protein. The table includes 180,000 or so distinct CDR3 sequences, less than 50% detected once.

This clonotype originated in a human donor with aplastic anemia. The sequenced sample was sorted CD4+, CD8+, or CD8+CD57+ T cells (not recorded which) from PBMCs. This chain uses TRBV7-2 with TRBJ2-1; D is possibly TRBD1 or TRBD2 (7 bases each). The CDR3 bases are TGTGCCAGCAGCCCAGGGGGGGGGGCGGTTTTGGATGAGCAGTTCTTC. Translating gives CASSPGGGAVLDEQFF.